The entry below describes one TCR beta chain. Its antigen remains unidentified. The sample is drawn from a study of CD8 T cells in ankylosing spondylitis. Study-wide points: From matched ankylosing spondylitis synovial fluid, disease-linked clones were reportedly recovered at significantly enriched levels. Prior work had noted some motif variants in reactive arthritis blood and synovial fluid. The disease-linked clones had a CD8+ phenotype and low blood frequencies.

The CDR3 has 16 residues. Trimming took 6 bases from V and 4 from J; bases not matched to a gene: 10. Quantitative barcoded 5'-RACE was used to prepare TCR beta libraries. TCRdb recomputed calls from the 5' RACE reads with MiXCR, one row per CDR3 protein. Here the sample spans about 350,000 distinct CDR3 sequences, 20% to 25% being singletons. Sequenced material: blood, either unsorted or a sorted T cell fraction (not recorded which). V gene TRBV12-3 or TRBV12-4 combines with J gene TRBJ2-1, with 9 nucleotides matching TRBD1. The source is a male donor with ankylosing spondylitis or in good health (not recorded which). CDR3 nucleotides: TGTGCCAGCAGGACCCGCACAGGGGGCGTGTACAATGAGCAGTTCTTC. It translates to CASRTRTGGVYNEQFF.